These 24 T cell receptor beta chains were all obtained from the same sample, sequenced in a study of blood T cell repertoires in COVID-19. This table comes from immunoSEQ multiplex PCR, and its TCRdb copy is limited to in-frame clones, with some not included. The sample has about 300,000 clones; around 86% are singletons. The sequenced sample consisted of peripheral blood. Source of these receptors: a woman aged 45-65 years with acute or convalescent COVID-19.

V usage is TRBV7-9 and J usage is TRBJ2-7, with TRBD2 matching 16 bases. CDR3 length: 18 residues. V lost 4 bases and J lost 5; bases outside the gene matches: 11. Per germline, CDR1 SEHNR and CDR2 FQNEAQ (reference sequence). CDR3 sequence (DNA): TGTGCCAGCAGCTCAAGCCTGGGACTAGCGGGAGGGAGGGACGAGCAGTACTTC. This gives the protein CASSSSLGLAGGRDEQYF.

V usage is TRBV28 and J usage is TRBJ2-7; 8 bases map to TRBD1. J was trimmed by 2 bases and V by 5 bases; bases with no gene match: 5. The germline CDR1 and CDR2 sequences are MDHEN and SYDVKM. The CDR3 consists of 14 residues. The CDR3 DNA follows: TGTGCCAGCAGTAATCGGGACAGGCCCTACGAGCAGTACTTC. Translating it yields CASSNRDRPYEQYF.

The chain couples TRBV7-9 to TRBJ1-5; D uncertain. Trimming cost V 5 bases and J 6 bases, with 17 bases left between them. This CDR3 contains 15 residues. Looked up from germline, CDR1 is SEHNR and CDR2 is FQNEAQ (reference sequence). CDR3 sequence: CASSISGSSSQPQHF. CDR3 nucleotides: TGTGCCAGCAGCATTTCCGGGAGCTCGAGTCAGCCCCAGCATTTT.

The chain has TRBV6-6 and TRBJ2-7; 7 nucleotides agree with TRBD1. The V gene end was trimmed by 5 bases and the J gene end by 0 bases; junction bases not matched to a gene: 10. The CDR3 consists of 16 residues. Germline V gives CDR1 MNHNY, CDR2 SVGAGI (reference sequence). The CDR3 loop reads CASSSPDRRSSYEQYF. In DNA, the CDR3 is TGTGCCAGCAGTAGCCCGGACAGGAGGAGCTCCTACGAGCAGTACTTC.

For this clone: This sample also contains other DNA sequences that code for the same CDR3. This chain uses TRBV5-1 with TRBJ1-4; unclear D gene. The germline gives CDR1 SGHRS, CDR2 YFSETQ. The CDR3 totals 15 residues. The V end lost 0 bases, the J end lost 0 bases, and 6 bases lay between the germline ends. The CDR3 coding sequence is TGCGCCAGCAGCTTGGCGTCTGCAACTAATGAAAAACTGTTTTTT. Amino acids: CASSLASATNEKLFF. Full variable domain (outside the CDR3, taken from reference TRBV5-1 and TRBJ1-4): KAGVTQTPRYLIKTRGQQVTLSCSPISGHRSVSWYQQTPGQGLQFLFEYFSETQRNKGNFPGRFSGRQFSNSRSEMNVSTLELGDSALYLCASSLASATNEKLFFGSGTQLSVL.

This chain joins TRBV19 and TRBJ2-1; 8 nucleotides line up with TRBD2. The length of the CDR3 is 14 residues. Germline V lookup: CDR1 LNHDA, CDR2 SQIVND (reference sequence). After removal of 8 bases from V and 2 bases from J, the junction contained 5 bases not matched to a gene. In DNA, the CDR3 is TGTGCCAGTCGCCGGGAGGGGGCCTACAATGAGCAGTTCTTC. It is translated as CASRREGAYNEQFF.

This sequence joins TRBV28 and TRBJ2-1; 10 bases are a match to TRBD2. The CDR3 has 17 residues. The germline gives CDR1 MDHEN, CDR2 SYDVKM. With 6 bases clipped from V and 3 bases from J, the junction kept 11 bases outside the gene matches. CDR3: CASRGYLAGGGYNEQFF. The CDR3 DNA is TGTGCCAGCAGAGGATACTTAGCGGGAGGTGGCTACAATGAGCAGTTCTTC.

The rearrangement links TRBV11-2 to TRBJ2-7; no clear D gene. The CDR3 loop spans 14 amino acids. V dropped 3 bases and J dropped 2 bases, with 11 bases sitting between them. The germline V gene encodes CDR1 SGHAT and CDR2 FQNNGV. The CDR3 DNA reads as TGTGCCAGCAGCTTCGGCCCAGGAACCTACGAGCAGTACTTC. This translates into CASSFGPGTYEQYF.

The V gene is TRBV20-1, the J gene TRBJ2-3; D not resolved. V lost 4 bases to trimming and J lost 5 bases, with 4 bases between them. There are 10 residues in the CDR3. Germline V gives CDR1 DFQATT, CDR2 SNEGSKA (reference sequence). The CDR3: CSAMRDTQYF. Written as DNA, the CDR3 is TGCAGTGCTATGAGAGATACGCAGTATTTT.

The V and J genes are TRBV15 and TRBJ2-3; 7 nucleotides match TRBD2. The CDR3 totals 16 residues. V shed 5 bases, J shed 1 base, and the junction held 9 bases outside the gene matches. Germline lookup yields CDR1 LNHNV and CDR2 YYDKDF (reference sequence). The CDR3 DNA follows: TGTGCCACCAGCTGGGGGGGTCGCACCCGCACAGATACGCAGTATTTT. It yields the protein CATSWGGRTRTDTQYF.

This clone has only one observation. The rearrangement uses TRBV25-1 and TRBJ2-1, with 10 bases matching TRBD2. Trimming cost V 0 bases and J 3 bases; bases outside gene matches: 5. CDR1 MGHDK and CDR2 SYGVNS come from the germline V gene. The CDR3 is made up of 17 amino acids. The CDR3 coding sequence is TGTGCCAGCAGTGAATATAGTTCTAGCGGGAGCTACAATGAGCAGTTCTTC. This translates into CASSEYSSSGSYNEQFF.

The chain recombines TRBV27 with TRBJ2-5; the match to TRBD1 covers 8 bases. Looked up from germline, CDR1 is MNHEY and CDR2 is SMNVEV (reference sequence). The CDR3 covers 16 residues. V shed 4 bases and J 1 base; nucleotides not matched to a gene: 8. As DNA, the CDR3 is TGTGCCAGCAGTTCAAAAACAGGGGGGATCCAAGAGACCCAGTACTTC. It yields the protein CASSSKTGGIQETQYF.

This clone was found once. The rearrangement links TRBV7-3 to TRBJ1-5; D gene unclear. V was shortened by 2 bases and J by 6 bases, with 14 bases between the two germline ends. CDR1 and CDR2 (germline): SGHTA, FQGTGA. The CDR3 sequence is 15 residues long. The chain's CDR3 is CASSLVGGPSQPQHF. CDR3 in DNA: TGTGCCAGCAGCTTAGTGGGAGGGCCGAGTCAGCCCCAGCATTTT.

This chain uses TRBV18 with TRBJ1-5; 7 positions match TRBD1. CDR1 is KGHSH, CDR2 LQKENI, per germline. The CDR3 spans 16 residues. V lost 6 bases to trimming and J lost 0 bases; unmatched junction nucleotides: 8. CDR3 sequence reads: CASSKGASGSNQPQHF. The CDR3 coding sequence is TGTGCCAGCTCGAAGGGGGCCTCGGGTAGCAATCAGCCCCAGCATTTT. Drawing the rest from reference TRBV18 and TRBJ1-5, the complete variable domain is NAGVMQNPRHLVRRRGQEARLRCSPMKGHSHVYWYRQLPEEGLKFMVYLQKENIIDESGMPKERFSAEFPKEGPSILRIQQVVRGDSAAYFCASSKGASGSNQPQHFGDGTRLSIL.

DNA for the CDR3: TGTGCCAGCACCCAGAACACTGAAGCTTTCTTT. It codes for CASTQNTEAFF. The chain has TRBV28 and TRBJ1-1, with D unresolved. Between the trimmed V and J ends, which lost 7 bases and 1 base, there was a span of 4 bases. Looked up from germline, CDR1 is MDHEN and CDR2 is SYDVKM. This CDR3 region has 11 residues.

Here the CDR3 DNA reads TGTGCCATCAGTATAGCGGGAAAGACAGATACGCAGTATTTT. The encoded protein is CAISIAGKTDTQYF. The gene calls are TRBV10-3 and TRBJ2-3; 8 bases align to TRBD2. Germline CDR1 is ENHRY and CDR2 is SYGVKD. This CDR3 spans 14 amino acids. Trimming at V came to 5 bases and at J to 3 bases, leaving 4 bases not matched to a gene.

The chain carries TRBV5-1 and TRBJ2-3, with D possibly being TRBD2 (5 bases). V lost 0 bases, J lost 0 bases, and 14 bases lay in between. Germline V lookup: CDR1 SGHRS, CDR2 YFSETQ. CDR3 size: 17 residues. The CDR3 loop is CASSLARTRASTDTQYF. As DNA, the CDR3 is TGCGCCAGCAGCTTGGCCCGTACTAGGGCTAGCACAGATACGCAGTATTTT.

The chain couples TRBV18 to TRBJ2-7, with 9 positions matching TRBD2. The V segment lost 3 bases and the J segment 6 bases; nucleotides outside the gene matches: 12. From germline, CDR1 is KGHSH and CDR2 LQKENI. CDR3 length equals 16 residues. The CDR3, as DNA: TGTGCCAGCTCACCGGGACTAGCCGACACTCCCGTCGAGCAGTACTTC. This sequence encodes CASSPGLADTPVEQYF.

The rearrangement joins TRBV7-2 to TRBJ2-1; 8 bases fit TRBD2. The CDR3 is made up of 16 amino acids. The J segment lost 6 bases and the V segment lost 1 base, leaving 8 bases of the junction unmatched. From germline, CDR1 is SGHTA and CDR2 FQGNSA. The CDR3 region is CASSLVGSGIVNEQFF. The DNA for the CDR3 is TGTGCCAGCAGCTTAGTCGGTAGCGGGATAGTCAATGAGCAGTTCTTC.

This chain joins TRBV7-9 and TRBJ1-2; TRBD1 matches at 7 bases. The CDR3 covers 15 residues. The trim removed 4 bases at V and 5 bases at J, leaving 10 bases unmatched. CDR1 and CDR2 from the germline V gene are SEHNR and FQNEAQ (reference sequence). The CDR3 DNA reads as TGTGCCAGCAGCTCCCACCGACAGGGTGGTTATGGCTACACCTTC. It translates to CASSSHRQGGYGYTF.

The chain carries TRBV3-1 (or the pseudogene TRBV3-2) and TRBJ2-1; TRBD2 matches 7 bases. Germline CDR1 LGHDT, CDR2 YNNKEL (reference sequence). Germline trimming cut 5 bases from V and 7 bases from J; bases unmatched to any gene: 23. There are 19 residues in the CDR3. CDR3 sequence: CASSLTGVSRAGVVNEQFF. CDR3 DNA: TGTGCCAGCAGCTTAACCGGGGTTTCAAGGGCGGGAGTGGTGAATGAGCAGTTCTTC.

The rearrangement links TRBV6-6 to TRBJ1-4; D gene unclear. In germline, CDR1 is MNHNY, CDR2 SVGAGI (reference sequence). V was pared by 2 bases and J by 3 bases, with 10 bases between. The CDR3 runs 15 residues. The CDR3 coding sequence is TGTGCCAGCAGTTACAGAAAGGGAGCTAATGAAAAACTGTTTTTT. This codes for CASSYRKGANEKLFF.

Only one count was recorded for this clone. This chain joins TRBV5-4 and TRBJ1-1; 9 bases are a match to TRBD1. Germline V gene sequence: CDR1 SGHNT, CDR2 YYREEE (reference sequence). Trimming removed 4 bases from V and 3 bases from J; junction bases left unmatched: 7. The CDR3 spans 15 residues. The CDR3 nucleotides read TGTGCCAGCAGCCACCCGACAGGGGGTGACACTGAAGCTTTCTTT. This encodes CASSHPTGGDTEAFF.

This chain links TRBV6-5 with TRBJ1-1, with D maybe TRBD1 (6 bases). This CDR3 spans 15 amino acids. V dropped 7 bases and J dropped 3 bases, with 18 bases sitting between them. The germline gives CDR1 MNHEY, CDR2 SVGAGI. CDR3 in amino acids: CASIPWGGQDTEAFF. CDR3 coding DNA: TGTGCCAGCATCCCGTGGGGGGGGCAGGACACTGAAGCTTTCTTT.